The clone carrying this T cell receptor beta chain occurred a few times. As TCR cDNA was made by 5'RACE template switching, a universal primer site and UMIs were added. TCRdb re-called the 5' RACE reads through MiXCR, storing one row per CDR3 protein. This table holds some 54,000 distinct CDR3 sequences, 6% to 8.5% found once. These data originate in a study of T cells after yellow fever vaccination. Study context: The fractions with low cell numbers were processed using SMART-Seq v4 Ultra Low Input. General study points: Most clones from primary vaccination resurfaced after the booster (about 96% CD4, around 90% CD8). The appearance of a small share of clonotypes in both CD4 and CD8 compartments was observed.

Trimming removed 1 base from V and 4 bases from J, with 14 bases in between. Germline V gene lookup returns CDR1 MNHEY and CDR2 SMNVEV (reference sequence). The CDR3 is made up of 16 amino acids. The chain uses TRBV27 and TRBJ1-5; D is unclear. This TCR came from a man between 18 and 29 years old who received the YFV17D yellow fever vaccine. The input for sequencing was CD8+ T cells not binding an NS4B(214-222) dextramer, sorted from PBMCs, taken approximately 40 days after the first yellow fever vaccination. Here the CDR3 DNA reads TGTGCCAGCAGTTTATTCGGAGCGGGGAGGAATCAGCCCCAGCATTTT. Its protein is CASSLFGAGRNQPQHF.